Listed here is a single T cell receptor (beta chain). The sample, about 9.2 milliliters of peripheral blood, was drawn from each donor. This specimen belongs to a study of blood T cells in healthy people across ages. Primed by a sample-barcoded 5' primer and a J-beta primer mix, a second PCR proceeded for 7 to 11 cycles. Each cDNA molecule was tagged by a template-switch adaptor that had 12 random nucleotides. From each sample, at least 2.5 million paired-end reads containing CDR3 were obtained. Each CDR3 protein is one row after TCRdb ran MiXCR on the 5' RACE reads. The table has more than 1.4 million distinct CDR3 sequences, 40% to 50% seen once. The germline CDR1 and CDR2 sequences are MDHEN and SYDVKM. This CDR3 has 14 residues. The ends were cut back, 8 bases at V and 2 bases at J, with 16 bases in the middle.

This receptor was taken from a young woman in good health. The sequencing input was blood. The genes are TRBV28 and TRBJ2-7; D may be TRBD1 or TRBD2 (5 bases each). The CDR3 loop reads CASSRRDLTYEQYF. The CDR3 nucleotides read TGTGCCAGCTCTCGCCGGGACCTCACCTACGAGCAGTACTTC.